The rows below give T cell receptor beta chains drawn from one sample of a study of T cell responses to AZD1222 COVID-19 vaccine. Using immunoSEQ multiplex PCR, the repertoire was profiled, and TCRdb retains in-frame clones only, with some absent. The profile shows about 140,000 clones, approximately 90% of them singletons. Sample: peripheral blood, taken on day 0 of AZD1222 vaccination. These receptors were collected from an adult in good health. The CDR3 runs from the conserved cysteine through the conserved F or W. D genes are given only for firm matches. Size is stated for part of the rows, as once, few or many counts, or as a class when the clone is expanded.

CDR3 length,D gene,J gene,V gene,clone size,CDR3 DNA,CDR3 protein
13,-,TRBJ2-7,TRBV7-3,once,TGTGCCAGCAGCAAGGGGGGTGCCTACGAGCAGTACTTC,CASSKGGAYEQYF
13,-,TRBJ2-3,TRBV3-1/TRBV3-2,-,TGTGCCAGCAGCCCTGCCCCGGTAGATACGCAGTATTTT,CASSPAPVDTQYF
14,TRBD1,TRBJ1-6,TRBV5-1,once,TGCGCCAGCAGCCGGGGACAGAATAATTCACCCCTCCACTTT,CASSRGQNNSPLHF
20,-,TRBJ2-1,TRBV12-1,-,TGTGCCAGCAGCCCAACGCCGATAAGCCTTCCGGGGGCCTTTTACAATGAGCAGTTCTTC,CASSPTPISLPGAFYNEQFF
15,TRBD1,TRBJ1-6,TRBV7-2,-,TGTGCCAGCAGCTTGAGCGGGACAGGGGGTTCACCCCTCCACTTT,CASSLSGTGGSPLHF
14,-,TRBJ1-3,TRBV28,-,TGTGCCAGCAGTGACGGCCGCTCTGGAAACACCATATATTTT,CASSDGRSGNTIYF
12,-,TRBJ1-2,TRBV28,-,TGTGCCAGCAGTTTACTGCGCTATGGCTACACCTTC,CASSLLRYGYTF
13,-,TRBJ1-2,TRBV6-5,-,TGTGCCATCCGGGTAGTTGGGAGCTATGGCTACACCTTC,CAIRVVGSYGYTF
14,-,TRBJ1-2,TRBV5-1,once,TGCGCCAGCAGCTTGAACCCGCAGCCCTATGGCTACACCTTC,CASSLNPQPYGYTF
15,TRBD2,TRBJ2-5,TRBV7-2,-,TGTGCCAGCAGCCGGACTAGCGGGGCTCAAGAGACCCAGTACTTC,CASSRTSGAQETQYF
13,-,TRBJ2-5,TRBV6-2/TRBV6-3,-,TGTGCCAGCACCCCGGGGAGGCAAGAGACCCAGTACTTC,CASTPGRQETQYF
15,-,TRBJ1-2,TRBV5-4,-,TGTGCCAGCAGCTTGTTTGGCTCGATAACTTCTGGCTACACCTTC,CASSLFGSITSGYTF
13,-,TRBJ2-3,TRBV7-2,-,TGTGCCAGCAGCTTAGGGGTCACAGATACGCAGTATTTT,CASSLGVTDTQYF
15,TRBD2,TRBJ2-5,TRBV5-6,-,TGTGCCAGCAGCGTCTCTCTAGCGGGAGGGGAGACCCAGTACTTC,CASSVSLAGGETQYF
14,TRBD2,TRBJ2-1,TRBV5-6,-,TGTGCCAGCAGCTTGACTAGCGGGTACAATGAGCAGTTCTTC,CASSLTSGYNEQFF
15,-,TRBJ1-2,TRBV27,-,TGTGCCAGCAGTTTATCAGGGTTAGGGCTTTATGGCTACACCTTC,CASSLSGLGLYGYTF
13,TRBD2,TRBJ2-1,TRBV11-1,-,TGTGCCAGCAGCTTCAGCGGGGAACCGACGCAGTTCTTC,CASSFSGEPTQFF
13,-,TRBJ2-5,TRBV5-1,-,TGCGCCAGCAGCTTGAATGGAAAAGAGACCCAGTACTTC,CASSLNGKETQYF
14,TRBD1,TRBJ1-1,TRBV7-9,once,TGTGCCAGCAGCCCGGGACAGGGCGGGCCTGAAGCTTTCTTT,CASSPGQGGPEAFF
14,-,TRBJ2-2,TRBV27,once,TGTGCCAGCAGTTTTATAGGGGTGGTCGGGGAGCTGTTTTTT,CASSFIGVVGELFF
14,-,TRBJ1-3,TRBV7-2,-,TGTGCCAGCAGCCTCGCAGGGAGTGGAAACACCATATATTTT,CASSLAGSGNTIYF
15,TRBD1,TRBJ1-5,TRBV5-1,-,TGCGCCAGCAGCACCACAGGGGTTTCAGGTCAGCCCCAGCATTTT,CASSTTGVSGQPQHF
13,-,TRBJ2-5,TRBV5-6,-,TGTGCCAGCAGCCGGGGACAAAGGGAGACCCAGTACTTC,CASSRGQRETQYF
14,TRBD1,TRBJ2-7,TRBV28,-,TGTGCCAGCAGTTCTGGACAGGGGGACTACGAGCAGTACTTC,CASSSGQGDYEQYF
16,-,TRBJ1-4,TRBV6-5,-,TGTGCCAGCAGTTACGGGGGGCGGGAAACTAATGAAAAACTGTTTTTT,CASSYGGRETNEKLFF
11,-,TRBJ1-2,TRBV28,-,TGTGCCGGGGGGCCGGGGACCGGCCTTGCCTTC,CAGGPGTGLAF
19,-,TRBJ1-1,TRBV7-2,-,TGTGCCAGCAGCTTAGCGCTTCGACTTTACCCCATAAGGAACACTGAAGCTTTCTTT,CASSLALRLYPIRNTEAFF
13,-,TRBJ2-7,TRBV6-5,-,TGTGCCAGCAGTTACTTAGGCTCCTACGAGCAGTACTTC,CASSYLGSYEQYF
13,-,TRBJ1-1,TRBV5-1,-,TGCGCCAGCAGCTTGGAGATCACGACTGAAGCTTTCTTT,CASSLEITTEAFF
16,TRBD2,TRBJ2-1,TRBV4-3,-,TGCGCCAGCAGCCTCTCCCCCGGGGGGGCCCGAGATGAGCAGTTCTTC,CASSLSPGGARDEQFF
15,-,TRBJ1-3,TRBV3-1/TRBV3-2,-,TGTGCCAGCAGCCAAGACAGGACCTCTGGAAACACCATATATTTT,CASSQDRTSGNTIYF
14,TRBD2,TRBJ2-1,TRBV15,-,TGTGCCACCAGCAGGGGGGGGAAATACAATGAGCAGTTCTTC,CATSRGGKYNEQFF
13,TRBD1,TRBJ1-5,TRBV19,-,TGTGCCAGCGGGGACAGAACTAATCAGCCCCAGCATTTT,CASGDRTNQPQHF
14,-,TRBJ2-7,TRBV5-5,-,TGTGCCAGCAGCTCCCGGGACGGAGCCTACGAGCAGTACTTC,CASSSRDGAYEQYF
15,-,TRBJ1-1,TRBV7-2,-,TGTGCCAGCACCGTTTCTTGGGGGCAGAACACTGAAGCTTTCTTT,CASTVSWGQNTEAFF
15,-,TRBJ1-1,TRBV6-5,-,TGTGCCAGCAGTTACTCCCCAGGGGACGGCGTTTCAGCTTTCTTT,CASSYSPGDGVSAFF
14,TRBD2,TRBJ2-1,TRBV4-2,once,TGTGCCAGCAGCCAACTGGGACTAGACAATGAGCAGTTCTTC,CASSQLGLDNEQFF
12,-,TRBJ2-3,TRBV18,-,TGTGCCAGCTCCCCTTCAGGGGATACGCAGTATTTT,CASSPSGDTQYF
12,-,TRBJ1-1,TRBV11-2,-,TGTGCCAGCAGCTTAGCTACTGGAGAAGCTTTCTTT,CASSLATGEAFF
15,-,TRBJ2-1,TRBV18,-,TGTGCCAGCTCACCCCTATTAACTGGGCCCAGCGAGCAGTTCTTC,CASSPLLTGPSEQFF
13,TRBD1,TRBJ1-2,TRBV7-9,-,TGTGCCAGCAAGCGGACAGGGGCCTATGGCTACACCTTC,CASKRTGAYGYTF
15,-,TRBJ2-7,TRBV6-5,once,TGTGCCAGCAGCCGCACCGTAGGGAATCCCTACGAGCAGTACTTC,CASSRTVGNPYEQYF
17,TRBD1,TRBJ1-5,TRBV4-1,-,TGCGCCAGCAGCTACAAAGTCGGGACAGATAGCAATCAGCCCCAGCATTTT,CASSYKVGTDSNQPQHF
14,-,TRBJ2-3,TRBV3-1/TRBV3-2,-,TGTGCCAGCAGCCAAGGATTCAGGGTGGATACGCAGTATTTT,CASSQGFRVDTQYF
14,TRBD1,TRBJ1-6,TRBV19,-,TGTGCCAGTAGTAACCACAGGGGCGATTCACCCCTCCACTTT,CASSNHRGDSPLHF
16,-,TRBJ2-1,TRBV11-3,-,TGTGCCAGCAGCTTAGGTTCTGGAGGGGGATACAATGAGCAGTTCTTC,CASSLGSGGGYNEQFF
12,TRBD1,TRBJ1-2,TRBV19,-,TGTGCCAGTAGCATCACAGGGGATGGCTACACCTTC,CASSITGDGYTF
12,-,TRBJ2-1,TRBV12-3/TRBV12-4,-,TGTGCCAGCAGTTTTCCGTACAATGAGCAGTTCTTC,CASSFPYNEQFF
16,-,TRBJ1-3,TRBV7-9,few,TGTGCCAGCAGCCCACGGGACACCAGCTCTGGAAACACCATATATTTT,CASSPRDTSSGNTIYF
17,TRBD1,TRBJ1-5,TRBV7-8,-,TGTGCCAGCAGCTCATCGACAGGGTTTTATAGCAATCAGCCCCAGCATTTT,CASSSSTGFYSNQPQHF
14,-,TRBJ1-2,TRBV11-2,-,TGTGCCAGCAGCTTAGTTAACGGGGTAACTGGCTACACCTTC,CASSLVNGVTGYTF